This T cell receptor beta chain was recovered during a study of cytomegalovirus exposure and HLA in healthy donors. Study-wide points: A list of 150 or so TCR beta chains associated with cytomegalovirus was given. A later analysis reportedly found that, within productive TCRs, an Asian-associated ancestry cluster had fewer N-insertions than the mean observed across the roughly 700 donors.

PCR used 60 Vbeta primers and 13 Jbeta primers. The assay was immunoSEQ multiplex PCR, and TCRdb's table has in-frame clones only and misses some. The sample comprises around 160,000 clones, 73% of which are singletons, and 1.5% to 2% rests with the top ten. Healthy bone marrow donors formed the donor group. There are 12 residues in the CDR3. Germline V lookup: CDR1 SGHTA, CDR2 FQGNSA. Trimming left V 5 bases short and J 3 bases short, with 5 bases between. Notes on this clone: The antigen remains unidentified. Other nucleotide sequences from this sample produce the same CDR3.

The sequenced material came from PBMCs. J is TRBJ1-5 and V is TRBV7-2, with D unresolved. The clonotype originates from a woman aged 18-35 years in good health and CMV-seronegative. CDR3 in amino acids: CASSADNQPQHF. In DNA, the CDR3 is TGTGCCAGCAGCGCGGACAATCAGCCCCAGCATTTT.